The 18 T cell receptor beta chains reported below all come from one sample, sequenced in a study of T cell responses to AZD1222 COVID-19 vaccine. The assay was immunoSEQ multiplex PCR, and TCRdb's table has in-frame clones only and misses some. Of about 170,000 clones listed, about 92% are singletons. The material was peripheral blood, obtained on day 0 of AZD1222 vaccination. These receptor sequences come from an adult in good health.

The rearrangement uses TRBV29-1 and TRBJ2-1, with D possibly matching TRBD2 (6 bases). Germline CDR1 is SQVTM and CDR2 is ANQGSEA. The CDR3 has 12 residues. Trimming took off 7 bases at V and 10 bases at J, with 17 bases between the two ends. This chain's CDR3 is CSAGLNEVEQFF. CDR3 sequence (DNA): TGCAGCGCGGGACTGAACGAGGTGGAGCAGTTCTTC.

V usage is TRBV7-8 and J usage is TRBJ1-1; unclear D gene. Germline V lookup: CDR1 SGHVS, CDR2 FQNEAQ. Trimming cost V 7 bases and J 0 bases, with 21 bases left between them. The CDR3 consists of 17 residues. CDR3 sequence (DNA): TGTGCCAGCACCTCCTTGGTGTCCCTACCGATGAACACTGAAGCTTTCTTT. Residues: CASTSLVSLPMNTEAFF.

The chain has TRBV6-5 and TRBJ1-1; maybe TRBD1 (6 bases). Per the germline V gene, CDR1 is MNHEY and CDR2 is SVGAGI. This CDR3 is built from 13 residues. V lost 6 bases and J lost 1, with 9 bases in between. The CDR3 nucleotides read TGTGCCAGCAGGATACAGGGGAACACTGAAGCTTTCTTT. As protein: CASRIQGNTEAFF.

The rearrangement joins TRBV6-2 or TRBV6-3 to TRBJ1-1, with a weak D call TRBD1 (6 bases). Trimming shortened V by 2 bases and J by 2 bases, and 21 bases separated the two germline ends. The CDR3 is 18 residues long. Germline-derived CDR1 and CDR2 are MNHEY and SVGEGT. CDR3 DNA: TGTGCCAGCAGTTACACCCGGACAGCCCAAAACCCTAACACTGAAGCTTTCTTT. It yields the protein CASSYTRTAQNPNTEAFF.

This clone was seen a single time. CDR3 bases: TGCAGCGTTGAAGACGGAGTCCACAATGAGCAGTTCTTC. Amino acid sequence: CSVEDGVHNEQFF. The chain combines TRBV29-1 with TRBJ2-1; D not certain. The germline V gene encodes CDR1 SQVTM and CDR2 ANQGSEA. The CDR3 totals 13 residues. The V end lost 0 bases, the J end lost 5 bases, and 8 bases lay between the germline ends.

The genes are TRBV28 and TRBJ2-5, with D possibly called TRBD1 or TRBD2 (5 bases each). The CDR3 totals 15 residues. V shed 5 bases and J shed 7 bases, with 20 bases lying between them. The germline CDR1 and CDR2 sequences are MDHEN and SYDVKM. CDR3 sequence (DNA): TGTGCCAGCAGTACCCCCGGGGCAGCCTACGGGACCCAGTACTTC. Its protein is CASSTPGAAYGTQYF.

This clone is a singleton in its sample. The rearrangement uses TRBV23-1 and TRBJ1-2, with a weak D call TRBD1 (6 bases). TRBV23-1 is labeled an ORF, and its function is uncertain. This CDR3 is built from 15 residues. V gave up 7 bases and J gave up 2 bases, with 17 bases separating them. CDR3 DNA sequence: TGCGCCAGCACAAGGCATGACAGGCTCAACTATGGCTACACCTTC. Its protein product is CASTRHDRLNYGYTF.

The chain recombines TRBV10-2 with TRBJ1-5; TRBD1 matches 7 bases. Germline V gene data show CDR1 as WSHSY and CDR2 as SAAADI. The CDR3 totals 13 residues. V trimming: 9 bases; J trimming: 8 bases; junction bases outside the gene matches: 10. The CDR3 DNA reads TGCGCCAGTACTGACAGGGCGAGAGAGCCCCAGCATTTT. Translation: CASTDRAREPQHF.

This clone was recorded only once. The sample has other DNA sequences that encode this CDR3 too. This chain joins TRBV11-2 and TRBJ1-4; D gene uncertain. There are 12 residues in the CDR3. V was pared by 5 bases and J by 4 bases, with 5 bases between. Germline-derived CDR1 and CDR2 are SGHAT and FQNNGV. CDR3 sequence (DNA): TGTGCCAGCAGCCCTTTTAATGAAAAACTGTTTTTT. This sequence encodes CASSPFNEKLFF.

The V gene is TRBV4-1, the J gene TRBJ2-2; TRBD2 agrees at 11 bases. From germline, CDR1 is MGHRA and CDR2 YSYEKL. This CDR3 spans 19 amino acids. The J segment lost 3 bases and the V segment lost 4 bases, leaving 13 bases of the junction unmatched. The CDR3 region is CASSLGLAGEITHTGELFF. The CDR3 nucleotides are TGCGCCAGCAGCCTTGGACTAGCGGGCGAAATAACCCACACCGGGGAGCTGTTTTTT.

The chain is built from TRBV7-9 and TRBJ1-2; D perhaps matches TRBD1 (6 bases). Germline values: CDR1 SEHNR, CDR2 FQNEAQ (reference sequence). The CDR3 has 15 residues. The ends were cut back, 1 base at V and 4 bases at J, with 13 bases in the middle. The CDR3 region is CASSLVQTGSYGYTF. CDR3 coding DNA: TGTGCCAGCAGCTTAGTGCAGACAGGTTCCTATGGCTACACCTTC.

CDR3 in amino acids: CASSPWPPYEQYF. The CDR3 coding sequence is TGTGCCAGCAGTCCGTGGCCTCCCTACGAGCAGTACTTC. This rearrangement joins TRBV6-5 to TRBJ2-7; no reliable D call. CDR1 and CDR2 from the germline V gene are MNHEY and SVGAGI. There are 13 residues in the CDR3. With 5 bases removed from V and 2 bases from J, the gap between germline ends came to 10 bases.

The chain combines TRBV3-1 (or the pseudogene TRBV3-2) with TRBJ1-2; 8 bases are a match to TRBD1. V was pared by 4 bases and J by 5 bases, with 6 bases of the junction left unmatched. The CDR3 runs 14 residues. Germline CDR1 is LGHDT and CDR2 is YNNKEL (reference sequence). The CDR3 region is CASSLTGQEYGYTF. The CDR3 DNA reads TGTGCCAGCAGCCTTACGGGACAGGAGTATGGCTACACCTTC.

The rearrangement links TRBV5-1 to TRBJ1-1; unclear D gene. The CDR3 has 16 residues. Between the trimmed V and J ends, which lost 6 bases and 2 bases, there was a span of 20 bases. Germline-derived CDR1 and CDR2 are SGHRS and YFSETQ. CDR3 amino acids: CASTNIFDGSNTEAFF. The DNA of the CDR3 is TGCGCCAGCACAAACATCTTTGATGGTTCTAACACTGAAGCTTTCTTT.

J is TRBJ2-1 and V is TRBV21-1. TRBV21-1 is termed a pseudogene. This CDR3 comprises 19 residues. The CDR3 DNA reads TGTGCCAGCAGCCCCCGGGGGGACAGCCTAAATGACCCCTACAATGAGCAGTTCTTC. Protein: CASSPRGDSLNDPYNEQFF.

The V gene is TRBV3-1 (or the pseudogene TRBV3-2), the J gene TRBJ2-1, with D possibly matching TRBD2 (6 bases). V was trimmed by 0 bases and J by 1 base, leaving 7 bases between them. The CDR3 has 15 residues. From germline, CDR1 is LGHDT and CDR2 YNNKEL (reference sequence). The CDR3: CASSQEGTSYNEQFF. DNA for the CDR3: TGTGCCAGCAGCCAAGAAGGGACTTCCTACAATGAGCAGTTCTTC.

This clone was seen just once. V usage is TRBV6-5 and J usage is TRBJ1-2; a weak D match, TRBD1 (5 bases). The CDR3 covers 13 residues. Germline V gives CDR1 MNHEY, CDR2 SVGAGI. Trimming stripped 0 bases from V and 8 bases from J, with 10 bases between. The CDR3 DNA reads as TGTGCCAGCAGTTACTCGGCAGGGAGCGGCTACACCTTC. Residues: CASSYSAGSGYTF.

This clone is a singleton in its sample. V is TRBV5-8 and J is TRBJ1-2; TRBD1 aligns across 7 bases. The germline gives CDR1 SGHTS, CDR2 YDEGEE. This CDR3 is built from 17 residues. After removal of 10 bases from V and 3 bases from J, the junction contained 21 bases not matched to a gene. The CDR3 DNA reads TGTGCCTCCCTCGGTAGACAGGGAGCACGATCCTACTATGGCTACACCTTC. This sequence encodes CASLGRQGARSYYGYTF.